A single sample is the source of the 10 T cell receptor beta chains below, sequenced in a study of beta chain features in type 1 diabetes. Since all of the isolated RNA was reverse transcribed, expressed TCRB transcripts were what got sequenced. Assay used: immunoSEQ multiplex PCR; TCRdb lists only in-frame clones, some missing. Altogether about 470,000 clones are present, around 28% being singletons, with the ten largest covering around 0.065%. The sequencing sample was made of naive CD4+ T cells from blood. The receptors derive from a man between 18 and 35 years old in good health.

The chain combines TRBV6-4 with TRBJ1-1, with D uncertain. Per germline, CDR1 MRHNA and CDR2 SNTAGT. Deletions cut 4 bases from V and 0 bases from J, with 6 bases between. The CDR3 runs 13 residues. In DNA form, the CDR3 reads TGTGCCAGCAGTGTACAGATGAACACTGAAGCTTTCTTT. It yields the protein CASSVQMNTEAFF.

This clone occurred once. This rearrangement joins TRBV10-3 to TRBJ2-7; either TRBD1 or TRBD2 may supply D (5 bases each). This CDR3 spans 12 amino acids. V lost 0 bases and J lost 5, with 5 bases in between. Germline V gene sequence: CDR1 ENHRY, CDR2 SYGVKD. This CDR3 reads CAISESGHEQYF. CDR3 nucleotides: TGTGCCATCAGTGAGTCGGGACACGAGCAGTACTTC.

V gene TRBV19 combines with J gene TRBJ2-1; no clear D gene. The CDR3 contains 14 residues. The V and J ends lost 3 bases and 4 bases respectively, with 10 bases between them. The germline CDR1 and CDR2 sequences are LNHDA and SQIVND (reference sequence). The CDR3 region has the DNA TGTGCCAGTAGTATCCGCAGCGTTTACAATGAGCAGTTCTTC. Amino acid sequence: CASSIRSVYNEQFF. Supplemented by reference TRBV19 and TRBJ2-1, the full variable domain reads DGGITQSPKYLFRKEGQNVTLSCEQNLNHDAMYWYRQDPGQGLRLIYYSQIVNDFQKGDIAEGYSVSREKKESFPLTVTSAQKNPTAFYLCASSIRSVYNEQFFGPGTRLTVL.

This clone showed up just a few times. The chain uses TRBV25-1 and TRBJ2-3; D not certain. V was trimmed by 0 bases and J by 1 base, leaving 11 bases between them. CDR1 is MGHDK, CDR2 SYGVNS, per germline. The CDR3 runs 16 residues. In DNA, the CDR3 is TGTGCCAGCAGTGAATATAGGACCACCCGCACAGATACGCAGTATTTT. This translates into CASSEYRTTRTDTQYF.

The CDR3 sequence: CASSMAGTQYF. The CDR3 DNA follows: TGTGCCAGTAGTATGGCAGGGACCCAGTACTTC. This sequence joins TRBV19 and TRBJ2-5; unclear D gene. V lost 3 bases to trimming and J lost 7 bases, with 6 bases between them. CDR1 and CDR2 from the germline V gene are LNHDA and SQIVND (reference sequence). The CDR3 is 11 amino acids.

The chain combines TRBV28 with TRBJ2-7; 13 bases agree with TRBD2. The CDR3 totals 18 residues. Germline V gene data show CDR1 as MDHEN and CDR2 as SYDVKM. V was pared by 8 bases and J by 0 bases, with 13 bases of the junction left unmatched. Here the CDR3 reads CASDRPRTSGRHSYEQYF. The CDR3 DNA is TGTGCCAGCGACCGACCCCGGACTAGCGGGAGACACTCCTACGAGCAGTACTTC.

The chain links TRBV9 to TRBJ2-3; 7 nucleotides line up with TRBD2. This CDR3 region has 18 residues. The ends lost 5 bases at V and 3 bases at J; junction bases unmatched: 18. Germline V gene data show CDR1 as SGDLS and CDR2 as YYNGEE. CDR3 residues: CASRRDPGGGSGTDTQYF. DNA of the CDR3: TGTGCCAGCAGGAGGGACCCCGGAGGCGGGAGTGGAACAGATACGCAGTATTTT.

The chain recombines TRBV9 with TRBJ2-7; D might be TRBD2 (5 bases). This CDR3 region has 13 residues. Per germline, CDR1 SGDLS and CDR2 YYNGEE. V dropped 5 bases and J dropped 2 bases, with 11 bases sitting between them. DNA of the CDR3: TGTGCCAGCAGTAGAAGCGGAACCTACGAGCAGTACTTC. Translation gives CASSRSGTYEQYF.

A note on this clone: The same CDR3 also results from other DNA sequences found in this sample. This chain links TRBV29-1 with TRBJ1-1, with D unclear. This CDR3 is 11 amino acids long. The germline V gene encodes CDR1 SQVTM and CDR2 ANQGSEA. V lost 4 bases and J lost 0, with 3 bases in between. The CDR3: CSVAVNTEAFF. The CDR3 bases are TGCAGCGTTGCTGTGAACACTGAAGCTTTCTTT.

V usage is TRBV19 and J usage is TRBJ2-1; 9 nucleotides line up with TRBD2. The CDR3 spans 15 residues. The trim removed 3 bases at V and 8 bases at J, leaving 8 bases unmatched. The V gene's germline CDR1 is LNHDA and CDR2 SQIVND (reference sequence). The CDR3 loop is CASSIYAASGDEQFF. The CDR3 DNA follows: TGTGCCAGTAGTATTTATGCGGCTAGCGGGGATGAGCAGTTCTTC.